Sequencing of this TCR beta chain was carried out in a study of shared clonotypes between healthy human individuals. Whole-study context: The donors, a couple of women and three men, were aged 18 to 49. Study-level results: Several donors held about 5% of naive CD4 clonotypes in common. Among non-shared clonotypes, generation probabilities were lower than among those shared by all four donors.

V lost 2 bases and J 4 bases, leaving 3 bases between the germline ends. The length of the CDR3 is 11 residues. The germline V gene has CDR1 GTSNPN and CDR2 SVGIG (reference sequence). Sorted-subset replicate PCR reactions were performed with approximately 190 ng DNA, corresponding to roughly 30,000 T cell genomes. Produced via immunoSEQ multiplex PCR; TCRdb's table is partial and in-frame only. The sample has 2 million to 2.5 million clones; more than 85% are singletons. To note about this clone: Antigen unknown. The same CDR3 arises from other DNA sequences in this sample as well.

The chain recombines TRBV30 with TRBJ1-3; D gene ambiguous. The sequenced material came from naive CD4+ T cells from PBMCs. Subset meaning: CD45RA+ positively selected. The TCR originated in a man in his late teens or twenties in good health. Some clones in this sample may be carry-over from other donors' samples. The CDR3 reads CAWSTGNTIYF. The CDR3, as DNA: TGTGCCTGGAGTACGGGAAACACCATATATTTT.